These T cell receptor beta chains were read from a single sample in a study of T cells in Graves' hyperthyroidism and ophthalmopathy. TCRdb used MiXCR to reprocess the multiplex PCR reads, holding one entry per CDR3 protein. The sample yields around 580,000 distinct CDR3 sequences, 16% seen once. Sequenced material: blood. The receptors derive from a woman between 18 and 29 years old with Graves' hyperthyroidism. Each CDR3 is given with its conserved first and last residue. Each record gives: clone size, V gene, CDR3 length, J gene, D gene, CDR3 protein, CDR3 DNA. A D gene is named only where the DNA matches it firmly. Not every row has a clone size; where given, it reads once, few, many or a size class.

many,TRBV20-1,14,TRBJ2-7,TRBD1,CSANPDRGQYEQYF,TGCAGTGCAAACCCGGACAGGGGGCAGTACGAGCAGTACTTC
many,TRBV7-6,16,TRBJ2-3,TRBD2,CASSHRAGLSTDTQYF,TGTGCCAGCAGCCATCGGGCGGGACTAAGCACAGATACGCAGTATTTT
many,TRBV20-1,14,TRBJ1-4,.,CSARVIGTNEKLFF,TGCAGTGCTAGAGTTATAGGGACTAATGAAAAACTGTTTTTT
many,TRBV3-1,11,TRBJ1-6,.,CASSQGSPLHF,TGTGCCAGCAGCCAAGGTTCACCCCTCCACTTT
many,TRBV20-1,13,TRBJ1-1,.,CSARRAGYTEAFF,TGCAGTGCTAGGCGGGCAGGATACACTGAAGCTTTCTTT
.,TRBV12-3/TRBV12-4,16,TRBJ2-2,TRBD2,CASSLPRTSAPGELFF,TGTGCCAGCAGTTTACCCCGGACTAGCGCCCCTGGGGAGCTGTTTTTT
.,TRBV27,16,TRBJ2-7,TRBD2,CASSGLAGVFTYEQYF,TGTGCCAGCAGTGGTCTAGCGGGAGTTTTTACCTACGAGCAGTACTTC
few,TRBV7-2,17,TRBJ2-3,TRBD2,CASSLAGSGGPTDTQYF,TGTGCCAGCAGCTTAGCCGGTAGCGGGGGCCCCACAGATACGCAGTATTTT
.,TRBV6-1,15,TRBJ1-6,.,CASRVIRQRDSPLHF,TGTGCCAGCAGGGTGATCAGACAAAGGGATTCACCCCTCCACTTT
few,TRBV27,9,TRBJ2-7,.,CASSSEQYF,TGTGCCAGCAGTTCCGAGCAGTACTTC
.,TRBV20-1,12,TRBJ2-1,.,CSANQPNNEQFF,TGCAGTGCTAACCAGCCCAACAATGAGCAGTTCTTC
few,TRBV29-1,11,TRBJ2-5,.,CSVESGETQYF,TGCAGCGTTGAATCCGGGGAGACCCAGTACTTC
many,TRBV28,14,TRBJ2-3,.,CASRDRTTPGTQYF,TGTGCCAGCAGGGACCGGACCACTCCCGGTACGCAGTATTTT
.,TRBV7-2,11,TRBJ1-1,.,CAIQLLAETFF,TGTGCCATCCAACTTTTGGCTGAAACTTTCTTT
few,TRBV6-1,14,TRBJ1-3,.,CASNRGGSGNTIYF,TGTGCCAGCAACCGGGGGGGTTCTGGAAACACCATATATTTT
.,TRBV5-4,14,TRBJ1-2,.,CASSFYGEPYGYTF,TGTGCCAGCAGCTTTTATGGAGAACCCTATGGCTACACCTTC
many,TRBV28,15,TRBJ2-7,.,CASSFIGTYSYEQYF,TGTGCCAGCAGTTTCATCGGGACTTATTCCTACGAGCAGTACTTC
many,TRBV6-5,15,TRBJ2-6,.,CASSYVRQRANVLTF,TGTGCCAGCAGTTACGTCCGACAGCGGGCCAACGTCCTGACTTTC
few,TRBV4-2,16,TRBJ2-1,TRBD2,CASSQGGRTAYNEQFF,TGTGCCAGCAGCCAAGGCGGGAGAACCGCCTACAATGAGCAGTTCTTC
few,TRBV6-1,13,TRBJ2-7,.,CASSSRGSYEQYF,TGTGCCAGCAGTAGCCGGGGTTCCTACGAGCAGTACTTC
few,TRBV2,15,TRBJ1-5,.,CASSEYAGDNQPQHF,TGTGCCAGCAGTGAATATGCCGGGGATAATCAGCCCCAGCATTTT
many,TRBV12-3/TRBV12-4,16,TRBJ1-1,.,CASSLAGSRVGTEAFF,TGTGCCAGCAGTTTAGCGGGCAGCAGGGTGGGAACTGAAGCTTTCTTT
.,TRBV6-5,19,TRBJ2-4,TRBD2,CASSYLLAGATGAKNIQYF,TGTGCCAGCAGTTACTTGTTAGCGGGGGCCACGGGGGCCAAAAACATTCAGTACTTC
few,TRBV24-1,14,TRBJ2-1,TRBD1,CATRGQGAYNEQFF,TGTGCCACCAGGGGTCAGGGGGCCTACAATGAGCAGTTCTTC
many,TRBV11-2,14,TRBJ2-5,TRBD2,CASSSTSGVETQYF,TGTGCCAGCAGCTCGACTAGCGGGGTAGAGACCCAGTACTTC
many,TRBV13,16,TRBJ2-3,TRBD2,CASTKAQGLATDTQYF,TGTGCCAGCACCAAAGCCCAGGGACTAGCGACAGATACGCAGTATTTT
many,TRBV20-1,14,TRBJ1-3,.,CSAQTPLGGNTIYF,TGCAGTGCCCAGACTCCGTTAGGTGGAAACACCATATATTTT
.,TRBV20-1,19,TRBJ2-6,TRBD2,CSAREADLAGEAGANVLTF,TGCAGTGCTAGGGAGGCGGATTTAGCGGGAGAGGCGGGGGCCAACGTCCTGACTTTC
many,TRBV7-7,15,TRBJ2-1,.,CASSLSPQGRNEQFF,TGTGCTAGCAGCTTAAGCCCACAGGGGAGGAATGAGCAGTTCTTC